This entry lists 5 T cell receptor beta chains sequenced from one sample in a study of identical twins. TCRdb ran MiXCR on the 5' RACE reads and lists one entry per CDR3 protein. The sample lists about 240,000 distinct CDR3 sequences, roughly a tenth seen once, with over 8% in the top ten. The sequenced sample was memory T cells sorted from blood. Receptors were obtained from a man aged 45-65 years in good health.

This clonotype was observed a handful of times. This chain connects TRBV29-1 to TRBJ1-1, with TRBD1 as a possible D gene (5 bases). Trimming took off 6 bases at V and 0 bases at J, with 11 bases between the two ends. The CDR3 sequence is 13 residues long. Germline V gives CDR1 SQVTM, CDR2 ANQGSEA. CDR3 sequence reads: CSVRQNMNTEAFF. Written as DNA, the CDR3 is TGCAGCGTCCGACAGAACATGAACACTGAAGCTTTCTTT. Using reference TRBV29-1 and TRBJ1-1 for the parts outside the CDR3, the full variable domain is SAVISQKPSRDICQRGTSLTIQCQVDSQVTMMFWYRQQPGQSLTLIATANQGSEATYESGFVIDKFPISRPNLTFSTLTVSNMSPEDSSIYLCSVRQNMNTEAFFGQGTRLTVV.

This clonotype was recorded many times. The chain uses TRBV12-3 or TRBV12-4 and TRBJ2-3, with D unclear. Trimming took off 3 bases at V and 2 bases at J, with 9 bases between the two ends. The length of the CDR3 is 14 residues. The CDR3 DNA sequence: TGTGCCAGCAGTTTCCCCCAGCTCACAGATACGCAGTATTTT. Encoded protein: CASSFPQLTDTQYF.

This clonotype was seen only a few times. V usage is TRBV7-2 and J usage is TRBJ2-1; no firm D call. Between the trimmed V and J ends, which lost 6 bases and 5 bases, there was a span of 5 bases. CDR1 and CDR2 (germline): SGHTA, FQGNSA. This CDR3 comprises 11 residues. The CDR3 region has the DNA TGTGCCAGCAGATTCGACAATGAGCAGTTCTTC. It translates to CASRFDNEQFF.

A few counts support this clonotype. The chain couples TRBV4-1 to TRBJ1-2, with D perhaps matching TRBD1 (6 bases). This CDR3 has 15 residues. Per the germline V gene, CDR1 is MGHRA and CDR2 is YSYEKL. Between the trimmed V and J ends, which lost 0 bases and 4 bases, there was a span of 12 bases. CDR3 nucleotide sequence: TGCGCCAGCAGCCAAGATTGGCGACAGGCCTATGGCTACACCTTC. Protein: CASSQDWRQAYGYTF.

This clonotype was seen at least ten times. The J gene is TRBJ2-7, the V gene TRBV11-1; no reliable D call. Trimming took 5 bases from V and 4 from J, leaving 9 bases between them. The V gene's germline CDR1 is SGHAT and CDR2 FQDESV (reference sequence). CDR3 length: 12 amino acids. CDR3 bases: TGTGCCAGCAGCCGACTTGGGTACGAGCAGTACTTC. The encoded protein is CASSRLGYEQYF.